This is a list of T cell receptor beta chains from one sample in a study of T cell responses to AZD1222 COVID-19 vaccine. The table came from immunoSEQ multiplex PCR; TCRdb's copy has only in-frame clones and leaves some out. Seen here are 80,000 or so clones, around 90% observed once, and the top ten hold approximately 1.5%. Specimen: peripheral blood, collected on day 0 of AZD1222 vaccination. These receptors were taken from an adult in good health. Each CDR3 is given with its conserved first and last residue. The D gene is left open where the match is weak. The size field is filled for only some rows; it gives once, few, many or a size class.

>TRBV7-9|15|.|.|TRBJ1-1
TGTGCCAGCAGCCCAAGACAGAAACCTGACACTGAAGCTTTCTTT
CASSPRQKPDTEAFF
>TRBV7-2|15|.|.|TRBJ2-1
TGTGCCAGCAGCGGGGGGAGTACTAGGTCCCGGAGTAGGTTCTTC
CASSGGSTRSRSRFF
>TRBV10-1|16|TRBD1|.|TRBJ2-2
TGCGCCAGCAGTGGACAGGGGGCACAGAACACCGGGGAGCTGTTTTTT
CASSGQGAQNTGELFF
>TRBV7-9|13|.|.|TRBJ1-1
TGTGCCAGCAGCCCCCGCTCGGACACTGAAGCTTTCTTT
CASSPRSDTEAFF
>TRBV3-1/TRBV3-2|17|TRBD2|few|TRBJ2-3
TGTGCCAGCAGCCCACTCATGGCTAGCGGGAGAACAGATACGCAGTATTTT
CASSPLMASGRTDTQYF
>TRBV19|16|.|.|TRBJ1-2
TGTGCCAGCACCTCTAGTTCAGTCGGCAGGGAAGGTGGCTACACCTTC
CASTSSSVGREGGYTF
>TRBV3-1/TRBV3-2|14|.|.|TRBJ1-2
TGTGCCAGCAGCCCCCTTGGGCTAAAGGGTGGCTACACCTTC
CASSPLGLKGGYTF
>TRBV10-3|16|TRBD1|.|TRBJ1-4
TGTGCCATCAGTGCACAGAGAGGGACAGGGGCTGAAAAACTGTTTTTT
CAISAQRGTGAEKLFF
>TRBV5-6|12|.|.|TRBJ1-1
TGTGCCAGCAGCCGGCGGAGCCCTGAAGCTTTCTTT
CASSRRSPEAFF
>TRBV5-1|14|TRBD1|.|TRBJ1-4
TGCGCCAGCAGCTCGACAGGGGGCAATGAAAAACTGTTTTTT
CASSSTGGNEKLFF
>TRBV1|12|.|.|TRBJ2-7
TGCACCAGCAGCCAAGATCCTTACGAGCAGTACTTC
CTSSQDPYEQYF
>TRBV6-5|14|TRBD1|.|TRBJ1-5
TGTGCCAGCAGCATAACAGGGGGCGGACAGCCCCAGCATTTT
CASSITGGGQPQHF
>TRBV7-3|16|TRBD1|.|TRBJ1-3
TGTGCCAGCAGCTTAAACGGACAGGGGATCGGAAACACCATATATTTT
CASSLNGQGIGNTIYF
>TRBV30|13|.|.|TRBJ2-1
TGTGCCTGGGATAGGGGGAGGGGTAATGAGCAGTTCTTC
CAWDRGRGNEQFF
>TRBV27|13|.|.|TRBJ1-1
TGTGCCAGCAGTTTATCCCGGCTCACTGAAGCTTTCTTT
CASSLSRLTEAFF
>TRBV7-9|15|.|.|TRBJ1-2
TGTGCCAGCAGCTCAGCGGGCGGAGGGAACTATGGCTACACCTTC
CASSSAGGGNYGYTF
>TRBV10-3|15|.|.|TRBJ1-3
TGTGCCATCACTCAGACAACCCGCTCTGGAAACACCATATATTTT
CAITQTTRSGNTIYF
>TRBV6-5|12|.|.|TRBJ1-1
TGTGCCAGCAGTTTCCTGACGGCTCAAGCTTTCTTT
CASSFLTAQAFF
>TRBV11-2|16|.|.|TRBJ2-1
TGTGCCAGCAGCTTCGGGGTGGGAGGCATCTACAATGAGCAGTTCTTC
CASSFGVGGIYNEQFF
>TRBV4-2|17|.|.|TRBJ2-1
TGTGCCAGCAGCCAAGCTCAGGGGGCGGGAGGGGACAATGAGCAGTTCTTC
CASSQAQGAGGDNEQFF
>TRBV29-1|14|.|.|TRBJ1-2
TGCAGCGTTATGAAAGGCGAACCTGGCTATGGCTACACCTTC
CSVMKGEPGYGYTF
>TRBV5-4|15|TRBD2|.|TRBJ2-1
TGTGCCAGCAGCCCCGGGACTAGCGGGAGTAATGAGCAGTTCTTC
CASSPGTSGSNEQFF
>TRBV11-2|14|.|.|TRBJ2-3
TGTGCCAGCAGCTTCTCCTCAGGGTTAGATACGCAGTATTTT
CASSFSSGLDTQYF
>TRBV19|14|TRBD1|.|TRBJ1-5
TGTGCCAGTAGGGAGGGACAGGGTTATGAGCCCCAGCATTTT
CASREGQGYEPQHF
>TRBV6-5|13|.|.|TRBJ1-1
TGTGCCAGCAGTTACTCGAGGGACACTGAAGCTTTCTTT
CASSYSRDTEAFF
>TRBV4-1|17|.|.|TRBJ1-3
TGCGCCAGCAGCCCCGACAGGACACAGGGTGCGGGAAACACCATATATTTT
CASSPDRTQGAGNTIYF
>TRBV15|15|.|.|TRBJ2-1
TGTGCCACCAGCAGAGATCTAACCCCGGGCAATGAGCAGTTCTTC
CATSRDLTPGNEQFF
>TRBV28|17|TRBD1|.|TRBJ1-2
TGTGCCAGCAGTTCCGGACAGGGGTTAGGGGATAACTATGGCTACACCTTC
CASSSGQGLGDNYGYTF
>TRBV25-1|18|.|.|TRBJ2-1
TGTGCCAGCAGTGAATTAGGGGTCGGGCAGGGTAAAAGAGATGAGCAGTTCTTC
CASSELGVGQGKRDEQFF
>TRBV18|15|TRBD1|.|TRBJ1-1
TGTGCCAGCTCACTGTCAGGGGGAGGGAACACTGAAGCTTTCTTT
CASSLSGGGNTEAFF
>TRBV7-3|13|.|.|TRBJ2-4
TGTGCCAGCAGCTTAACTAGCCAGAACATTCAGTACTTC
CASSLTSQNIQYF
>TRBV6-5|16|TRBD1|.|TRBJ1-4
TGTGCCAGCAGTTTGGGTGGGACAGGGGAGAGAGAAAAACTGTTTTTT
CASSLGGTGEREKLFF
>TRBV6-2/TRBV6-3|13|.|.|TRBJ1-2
TGTGCCAGCAGTTACCTCGAGACAGCTCCCTACACCTTC
CASSYLETAPYTF
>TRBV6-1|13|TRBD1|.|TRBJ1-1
TGTGCCAGCAGTCCGACAGGGAGCACTGAAGCTTTCTTT
CASSPTGSTEAFF
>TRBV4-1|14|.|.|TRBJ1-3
TGCGCCAGCAGCCAGGGCCACTCTGGAAACACCATATATTTT
CASSQGHSGNTIYF
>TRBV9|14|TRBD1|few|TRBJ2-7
TGTGCCAGCAGCCCAGGGACAGGATGGGGCGAGCAGTACTTC
CASSPGTGWGEQYF
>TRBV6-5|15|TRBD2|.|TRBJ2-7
TGTGCCAGCAGTTACTCGGGCGGGGGGTCCTACGAGCAGTACTTC
CASSYSGGGSYEQYF
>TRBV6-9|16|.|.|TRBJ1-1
TGTGCCAGCAGTTATGTGGAGGCCCACCCCGATACTGAAGCTTTCTTT
CASSYVEAHPDTEAFF
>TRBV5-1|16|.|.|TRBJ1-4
TGCGCCAGCAGCATATTTCAGGGCGGCACTAATGAAAAACTGTTTTTT
CASSIFQGGTNEKLFF
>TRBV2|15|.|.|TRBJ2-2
TGTGCCAGCAAGGGCCAGCGGAGTGGGACCGGGGAGCTGTTTTTT
CASKGQRSGTGELFF
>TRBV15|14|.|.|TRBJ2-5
TGTGCCACCAGCAGAGGAGGGGAAAAAGAGACCCAGTACTTC
CATSRGGEKETQYF
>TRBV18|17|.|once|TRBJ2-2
TGTGCCAGCTCACCCAGGACAAACCCCGGGACCACCGGGGAGCTGTTTTTT
CASSPRTNPGTTGELFF
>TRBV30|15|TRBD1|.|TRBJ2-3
TGTGCCTGGAGTGTAAGGACAGGACTCACAGATACGCAGTATTTT
CAWSVRTGLTDTQYF
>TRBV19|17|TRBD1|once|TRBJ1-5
TGTGCCAGTAGTCCCCCCCAGGGGGTGGGTGACAATCAGCCCCAGCATTTT
CASSPPQGVGDNQPQHF
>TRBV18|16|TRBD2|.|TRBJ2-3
TGTGCCAGCTCACCATCTACTAGCGGGAGTTCGGATACGCAGTATTTT
CASSPSTSGSSDTQYF
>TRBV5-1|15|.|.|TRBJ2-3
TGCGCCAGCAGCTTGGGGGGGACAACAACAGATACGCAGTATTTT
CASSLGGTTTDTQYF
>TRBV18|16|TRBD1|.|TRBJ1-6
TGTGCCAGCTCACCCAGGGCAGGGGACAGAAATTCACCCCTCCACTTT
CASSPRAGDRNSPLHF
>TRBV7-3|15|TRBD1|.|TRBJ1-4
TGTGCCAGCAGCCCTACGGGACAGCATGGCGAAAAACTGTTTTTT
CASSPTGQHGEKLFF